This entry describes one T cell receptor beta chain. Its antigen is as yet unknown. The germline V and J ends were trimmed by 4 bases and 3 bases, with 13 bases remaining between them. The CDR3 contains 14 residues. The V gene's germline CDR1 is SGHTA and CDR2 FQGNSA. The use of a sample-barcoded 5' primer and a J-beta primer mix characterized a second PCR of about 7 to 12 cycles. Unique molecular identifiers of 12 random nucleotides labeled each cDNA. Each CDR3 protein is one row after TCRdb ran MiXCR on the 5' RACE reads. The top ten hold under 35% of the sample, which has about 680,000 distinct CDR3 sequences, approximately 50% seen once. These data are taken from a study of blood T cells in healthy people across ages. General study results and limits: Conclusively comparing naive with antigen-experienced cells was impossible with unsorted PBMCs.

The chain links TRBV7-2 to TRBJ2-7; possibly TRBD1 for D (5 bases). The sequence came from a woman between 55 and 75 years old in good health. The specimen sequenced was blood. The CDR3 nucleotides are TGTGCCAGCAGCTCTCCACAGGCCTACTACGAGCAGTACTTC. Translating gives CASSSPQAYYEQYF.